This entry describes one TCR beta chain. CDR3 length: 15 residues. V lost 1 base, J lost 7 bases, and 4 bases stayed unmatched. Germline CDR1 reads LNHDA; CDR2 reads SQIVND (reference sequence). Produced via immunoSEQ multiplex PCR; TCRdb's table is partial and in-frame only. The sample consists of approximately 250,000 clones, approximately 88% of them appearing once. This specimen belongs to a study of blood T cell repertoires in COVID-19. The overall study: Acute and convalescent COVID-19 specimens originated in the United States, Italy and Spain.

This clonotype originated in a woman between 40 and 50 years old with acute COVID-19. The sequencing sample was made of PBMCs or T cells enriched from blood (not recorded which). The chain is built from TRBV19 and TRBJ2-4; 10 bases are a match to TRBD1. CDR3 DNA sequence: TGTGCCAGTAGTATAGGACAGGGGGCGGGGAACATTCAGTACTTC. Translating it yields CASSIGQGAGNIQYF. The variable domain in full, with the rest retrieved from reference TRBV19 and TRBJ2-4, is DGGITQSPKYLFRKEGQNVTLSCEQNLNHDAMYWYRQDPGQGLRLIYYSQIVNDFQKGDIAEGYSVSREKKESFPLTVTSAQKNPTAFYLCASSIGQGAGNIQYFGAGTRLSVL.